Listed here are 23 T cell receptor beta chains from one sample, sequenced in a study of T cells in Graves' hyperthyroidism and ophthalmopathy. The CDR3 regions of TCR beta were amplified from RNA transcripts. With the HTBI primer set, the TCR CDR3 went through a first round of RT-PCR. TCRdb redid the calling of the multiplex PCR reads with MiXCR, one entry per CDR3 protein. The top ten hold approximately 31% of the sample, which has roughly 700,000 distinct CDR3 sequences, under 45% seen once. Sequenced sample: blood. The receptors shown here come from a woman in her thirties or forties with Graves' hyperthyroidism.

This clonotype was seen ten or more times. This chain joins TRBV2 and TRBJ1-5, with D maybe TRBD1 (6 bases). Looked up from germline, CDR1 is SNHLY and CDR2 is FYNNEI. The CDR3 is 15 residues long. The ends were cut back, 7 bases at V and 1 base at J, with 14 bases in the middle. The CDR3 reads CASNVNGQSNQPQHF. DNA for the CDR3: TGTGCCAGCAATGTCAACGGACAGAGCAATCAGCCCCAGCATTTT.

The chain couples TRBV6-6 to TRBJ1-5; D is uncertain. The V gene lost 8 bases and the J gene lost 4 bases, with 6 bases spanning the gap. This CDR3 comprises 11 residues. In germline, CDR1 is MNHNY, CDR2 SVGAGI (reference sequence). The CDR3 sequence is CASARNQPQHF. CDR3 bases: TGTGCCAGCGCGAGAAATCAGCCCCAGCATTTT.

This clonotype was seen just once. The chain is built from TRBV20-1 and TRBJ2-6; 10 bases map to TRBD1. V was pared by 1 base and J by 3 bases, with 3 bases of the junction left unmatched. The CDR3 has 16 amino acids. The V gene's germline CDR1 is DFQATT and CDR2 SNEGSKA (reference sequence). The CDR3 loop is CSARAGTGVGANVLTF. CDR3 sequence (DNA): TGCAGTGCTAGAGCCGGGACAGGGGTTGGGGCCAACGTCCTGACTTTC.

There are many counts of this clonotype. This chain joins TRBV7-8 and TRBJ1-2; 7 nucleotides match TRBD1. V dropped 5 bases and J dropped 2; count of bases not matched to a gene: 8. The V gene's germline CDR1 is SGHVS and CDR2 FQNEAQ. The CDR3 contains 15 residues. Here the CDR3 reads CASSEYRGRNYGYTF. Here the CDR3 DNA reads TGTGCCAGCAGCGAGTACAGGGGCCGGAACTATGGCTACACCTTC.

This clonotype was counted only a few times. This chain links TRBV19 with TRBJ1-4; no reliable D call. The germline gives CDR1 LNHDA, CDR2 SQIVND (reference sequence). Trimming removed 0 bases from V and 0 bases from J, with 17 bases in between. The CDR3 is 19 residues long. In DNA, the CDR3 is TGTGCCAGTAGTATAGACGGCCCTCTACACGTCGCAACTAATGAAAAACTGTTTTTT. Translating it yields CASSIDGPLHVATNEKLFF.

This clonotype was observed many times. The V and J genes are TRBV10-3 and TRBJ1-6, with 10 positions matching TRBD1. J lost 10 bases, V lost 10 bases, and 7 bases had no gene match. Germline CDR1 and CDR2: ENHRY and SYGVKD. The CDR3 has 13 residues. As DNA, the CDR3 is TGTGCCAGCAGGGACAGGGGAGGATCACCCCTCCACTTT. Its protein product is CASRDRGGSPLHF.

This clonotype was observed many times. J is TRBJ1-2 and V is TRBV10-3; D is unclear. Deletions cut 3 bases from V and 6 bases from J, with 5 bases between. Germline values: CDR1 ENHRY, CDR2 SYGVKD. This CDR3 is 11 amino acids long. The CDR3 DNA is TGTGCCATCAGTGAATGGGATGGCTACACCTTC. Translation: CAISEWDGYTF.

A word on this clonotype: Germline is not matched at one junction end, which may reflect a read error. This chain links TRBV7-3 with TRBJ1-3, with D tentatively TRBD1 (5 bases). The germline V gene encodes CDR1 SGHTA and CDR2 FQGTGA. The CDR3 runs 16 residues. In DNA form, the CDR3 reads TGCGCCAGCAGCCAAGGGTCCCAGGGTATTGCGCACACCATATATTTT. This codes for CASSQGSQGIAHTIYF.

On this clonotype itself: A junction end diverges from the germline sequence, so it may reflect a read error. The rearrangement joins TRBV5-1 to TRBJ2-7; TRBD1 is a possible D gene (6 bases). Germline V gives CDR1 SGHRS, CDR2 YFSETQ. The CDR3 is 14 residues long. CDR3 nucleotides: TGCGCCAGCAGCTTGGTCAGGGGAACCTACGGGCAGTACTTC. Amino acid sequence: CASSLVRGTYGQYF.

V usage is TRBV6-6 and J usage is TRBJ1-5; D ambiguous. Germline loops: CDR1 MNHNY, CDR2 SVGAGI (reference sequence). V was shortened by 6 bases and J by 0 bases, with 18 bases between the two germline ends. The CDR3 runs 17 residues. The CDR3 here is CASRLTNLGYSNQPQHF. CDR3 sequence (DNA): TGTGCCAGCAGGCTAACTAACCTCGGGTATAGCAATCAGCCCCAGCATTTT.

This clonotype has more than one count but fewer than ten. V gene TRBV6-1 combines with J gene TRBJ1-4; maybe TRBD1 (5 bases). CDR1 is MNHNS, CDR2 SASEGT, per germline. V lost 10 bases and J 6 bases, leaving 12 bases between the germline ends. There are 12 residues in the CDR3. The CDR3 spells CATRAGHEKLFF. CDR3 DNA sequence: TGTGCCACGCGGGCGGGGCATGAAAAACTGTTTTTT.

Notes on this clonotype: A much bigger clone sits one base away, suggesting this may be a read error. The CDR3 end shows no conserved phenylalanine or tryptophan, and so a read error is likely. The V call is TRBV10-3, the J call TRBJ1-6; the D gene is possibly TRBD1 (6 bases). The germline V gene has CDR1 ENHRY and CDR2 SYGVKD. Trimming removed 10 bases at V and 6 bases at J, with 16 bases between. The CDR3 totals 14 residues. The DNA for the CDR3 is TGTGCCAGCAGCGTAGGGGGGCTTAATTCACCCCTCCACGTT. Translated, it gives CASSVGGLNSPLHV.

This clonotype was picked up many times. The rearrangement links TRBV2 to TRBJ1-2; TRBD1 is a possible D gene (5 bases). Deletions cut 6 bases from V and 5 bases from J, with 13 bases between. CDR1 is SNHLY and CDR2 is FYNNEI in the germline V gene. The CDR3 is 13 amino acids. As DNA, the CDR3 is TGTGCCAGCAGCAACCGGGGACTTTATGGCTACACCTTC. Translating gives CASSNRGLYGYTF. Full variable domain (remainder filled in from reference TRBV2 and TRBJ1-2): EPEVTQTPSHQVTQMGQEVILRCVPISNHLYFYWYRQILGQKVEFLVSFYNNEISEKSEIFDDQFSVERPDGSNFTLKIRSTKLEDSAMYFCASSNRGLYGYTFGSGTRLTVV.

For this clonotype: Just one base apart from a much larger clone, this may be a read error. CDR3 residues: CASSEQVSTEAFF. The CDR3 DNA sequence: TGTGCCAGCAGTGAACAGGTGAGCACTGAAGCTTTCTTT. The chain employs TRBV2 and TRBJ1-1, with D hard to call. The germline V gene has CDR1 SNHLY and CDR2 FYNNEI. V was pared by 2 bases and J by 4 bases, with 8 bases between. This CDR3 spans 13 amino acids.

The genes are TRBV9 and TRBJ1-5; 9 bases map to TRBD1. The CDR3 extends over 14 amino acids. Per germline, CDR1 SGDLS and CDR2 YYNGEE. V was pared by 7 bases and J by 7 bases, with 9 bases of the junction left unmatched. The CDR3 bases are TGTGCCAGCGCGGGGACAGGGTGGAACCAGCCCCAGCATTTT. It encodes CASAGTGWNQPQHF.

Only a few counts were recorded for this clonotype. The V call is TRBV12-3 or TRBV12-4, the J call TRBJ1-5, with D hard to call. The CDR3 runs 14 residues. Trimming cost V 7 bases and J 0 bases, with 10 bases left between them. The CDR3 here is CASKPTRSNQPQHF. The DNA of the CDR3 is TGTGCCAGCAAACCTACACGTAGCAATCAGCCCCAGCATTTT.

The chain is built from TRBV10-3 and TRBJ1-2; D is unresolved. The CDR3 sequence is 13 residues long. V was cut by 6 bases and J by 6 bases, with 14 bases left in between. Germline V gene sequence: CDR1 ENHRY, CDR2 SYGVKD. CDR3 nucleotide sequence: TGTGCCATCAGCGTCTCGACGGTGGATGGCTACACCTTC. This codes for CAISVSTVDGYTF.

This clonotype was counted many times. This sequence joins TRBV7-8 and TRBJ1-2; D unresolved. The CDR3 has 14 residues. Per germline, CDR1 SGHVS and CDR2 FQNEAQ. Between the trimmed V and J ends, which lost 3 bases and 2 bases, there was a span of 10 bases. Here the CDR3 DNA reads TGTGCCAGCAGCTTTTCGGGCCGGAACTATGGCTACACCTTC. Amino acids: CASSFSGRNYGYTF.

At least ten counts were recorded for this clonotype. This chain uses TRBV2 with TRBJ2-2; D perhaps matches TRBD2 (6 bases). Deletions cut 4 bases from V and 4 bases from J, with 13 bases between. Germline lookup yields CDR1 SNHLY and CDR2 FYNNEI. The CDR3 totals 15 residues. CDR3 protein: CASSVADIPTGELFF. CDR3 nucleotide sequence: TGTGCCAGCAGTGTAGCGGACATACCCACCGGGGAGCTGTTTTTT. Full variable domain (outside the CDR3, taken from reference TRBV2 and TRBJ2-2): EPEVTQTPSHQVTQMGQEVILRCVPISNHLYFYWYRQILGQKVEFLVSFYNNEISEKSEIFDDQFSVERPDGSNFTLKIRSTKLEDSAMYFCASSVADIPTGELFFGEGSRLTVL.

The gene calls are TRBV12-3 or TRBV12-4 and TRBJ2-7, with TRBD2 matching 8 bases. V gave up 2 bases and J gave up 5 bases; unmatched junction bases: 17. The CDR3 sequence is 18 residues long. This CDR3 reads CASSLSGASGGPLDEQYF. The CDR3 DNA reads as TGTGCCAGCAGTTTATCAGGCGCATCGGGGGGGCCCCTCGACGAGCAGTACTTC.

This clonotype was observed a few times. Since a much larger clone is just one base distant, this may be a read error. The gene calls are TRBV5-5 and TRBJ1-1; D not certain. The CDR3 totals 15 residues. Deletions cut 2 bases from V and 2 bases from J, with 13 bases between. Per germline, CDR1 SGHKS and CDR2 YYEKEE (reference sequence). CDR3 residues: CASSFPAGSNTEAFF. The DNA of the CDR3 is TGTGCCAGCAGCTTTCCGGCGGGGTCTAACACTGAAGCTTTCTTT. Complete variable domain (other parts from reference TRBV5-5 and TRBJ1-1): DAGVTQSPTHLIKTRGQQVTLRCSPISGHKSVSWYQQVLGQGPQFIFQYYEKEERGRGNFPDRFSARQFPNYSSELNVNALLLGDSALYLCASSFPAGSNTEAFFGQGTRLTVV.

This clonotype was observed many times. The CDR3: CASSPDQQGAREKLFF. The DNA for the CDR3 is TGTGCCAGCAGCCCTGACCAACAGGGGGCGCGGGAAAAACTGTTTTTT. The genes are TRBV7-2 and TRBJ1-4, with TRBD1 matching 9 bases. J lost 8 bases, V lost 5 bases, and 12 bases had no gene match. CDR1 and CDR2 (germline): SGHTA, FQGNSA. The CDR3 consists of 16 residues.

This clonotype has at least ten counts. V is TRBV12-3 or TRBV12-4 and J is TRBJ1-6, with TRBD1 as a possible D gene (6 bases). CDR3 length: 17 residues. The V end lost 7 bases, the J end lost 0 bases, and 16 bases lay between the germline ends. The CDR3, as DNA: TGTGCCAGCATTAGACGGGACATGAGCTCCTATAATTCACCCCTCCACTTT. It specifies CASIRRDMSSYNSPLHF.